This TCR beta chain was sequenced for a study of blood T cell repertoires in COVID-19. Study-level background: The United States, Italy and Spain supplied acute and convalescent COVID-19 samples. In each case, the material was cDNA or gDNA derived from T cells, B-cell-depleted T cells, or PBMCs.

The CDR3 contains 14 residues. In germline, CDR1 is LNHDA, CDR2 SQIVND (reference sequence). Trimming took off 3 bases at V and 5 bases at J, with 13 bases between the two ends. Authors' processing steps: Amplification of reference gene primers was used by the study to estimate nucleated cell counts. Repertoires were generated with immunoSEQ multiplex PCR, while TCRdb's copy carries only in-frame clones and drops some. The D gene and trimming were derived from the DNA, and the V and J assignments and clone size from that table. This sample has 150,000 to 200,000 clones; roughly nine tenths occur once, and the top ten carry approximately 11%.

The sample was peripheral blood. The chain recombines TRBV19 with TRBJ2-5; perhaps TRBD2 as D (6 bases). This receptor was obtained from a woman in her fifties or sixties with COVID-19, enrolled during active disease. The CDR3 coding sequence is TGTGCCAGTAGTATGAGACGGGAGTTTGAGACCCAGTACTTC. This codes for CASSMRREFETQYF.